A selection of T cell receptor beta chains follows, all from one sample in a study of neurological immune-mediated disorders. A single record per CDR3 protein comes from TCRdb applying MiXCR to the 5' RACE reads. The sample contains around 30,000 distinct CDR3 sequences, 2% to 2.5% of which appear only once. Specimen: PBMCs. Source of these receptors: a woman aged 45-60 years with multiple sclerosis. Each CDR3 is given with its conserved first and last residue. Each record gives: V gene, D gene, J gene, clone size, CDR3 protein, CDR3 DNA. A D gene is named only where the DNA matches it firmly. The size of a clone is reported for some rows only, either as once, few or many, or as a class for expanded clones.

>TRBV30|NA|TRBJ2-3|many
CAWRVSSPSTDTQYF
TGTGCCTGGAGAGTGTCTTCACCTAGCACAGATACGCAGTATTTT
>TRBV5-1|NA|TRBJ2-3|many
CASSLVGFTDTQYF
TGCGCCAGCAGCTTGGTCGGGTTCACAGATACGCAGTATTTT
>TRBV5-1|NA|TRBJ2-1|many
CASSLGGLNEQFF
TGCGCCAGCAGCTTGGGGGGTCTGAATGAGCAGTTCTTC
>TRBV11-2|NA|TRBJ1-5|NA
CASSLGISSNQPQHF
TGTGCCAGCAGCTTGGGCATTTCAAGCAATCAGCCCCAGCATTTT
>TRBV5-1|TRBD1|TRBJ1-1|medium-sized
CASSLETGISEAFF
TGCGCCAGCAGCTTGGAGACAGGGATATCTGAAGCTTTCTTT
>TRBV12-3/TRBV12-4|NA|TRBJ2-1|many
CASRWTERGEQFF
TGTGCCAGCAGATGGACGGAGCGTGGGGAGCAGTTCTTC
>TRBV12-3/TRBV12-4|NA|TRBJ1-5|many
CASSFSGGNQPQHF
TGTGCCAGCAGTTTTTCGGGGGGCAATCAGCCCCAGCATTTT
>TRBV5-1|NA|TRBJ2-4|many
CASSVEGNIQYF
TGCGCCAGCAGCGTCGAAGGTAACATTCAGTACTTC
>TRBV20-1|NA|TRBJ2-5|medium-sized
CSADLRETQYF
TGCAGTGCGGACCTCCGAGAGACCCAGTACTTC
>TRBV2|NA|TRBJ1-1|NA
CASSVLGPREAFF
TGTGCCAGCAGTGTTCTGGGACCCCGTGAAGCTTTCTTT
>TRBV4-1|NA|TRBJ1-2|many
CASSQVGQDKDGYTF
TGCGCCAGCAGCCAAGTCGGCCAGGATAAGGATGGCTACACCTTC
>TRBV10-3|TRBD2|TRBJ2-3|many
CAISELRGAPTDTQYF
TGTGCCATCAGTGAGTTGCGGGGGGCGCCCACAGATACGCAGTATTTT
>TRBV9|NA|TRBJ2-5|many
CASSIKGGHFQETQYF
TGTGCCAGCAGCATAAAGGGGGGCCACTTCCAAGAGACCCAGTACTTC
>TRBV5-1|TRBD1|TRBJ2-7|many
CASRHGQGPNYEQYF
TGCGCCAGCAGACACGGACAGGGCCCCAACTACGAGCAGTACTTC
>TRBV4-3|NA|TRBJ2-5|many
CASSLGAGAAEVGETQYF
TGCGCCAGCAGCCTAGGGGCAGGTGCCGCTGAAGTTGGAGAGACCCAGTACTTC
>TRBV5-1|NA|TRBJ2-7|NA
CASSLDSSSYEQYF
TGCGCCAGCAGCTTGGACAGCAGTTCCTACGAGCAGTACTTC
>TRBV10-3|TRBD2|TRBJ2-2|many
CAIGRATGELFF
TGTGCCATCGGGAGGGCAACCGGGGAGCTGTTTTTT
>TRBV20-1|NA|TRBJ2-1|many
CSARDPGRSSYNEQFF
TGCAGTGCTAGAGATCCGGGCAGGAGCTCCTACAATGAGCAGTTCTTC
>TRBV7-6|TRBD1|TRBJ2-2|many
CASSLVTKGALSTGELFF
TGTGCCAGCAGCTTAGTCACTAAGGGGGCGCTTAGCACCGGGGAGCTGTTTTTT
>TRBV5-1|NA|TRBJ1-6|NA
CASSLSGSTGTNSPLHF
TGCGCCAGCAGCTTGTCGGGATCCACAGGAACTAATTCACCCCTCCACTTT
>TRBV2|TRBD1|TRBJ1-5|NA
CAAQGGVNQPQHF
TGTGCCGCGCAGGGGGGAGTAAATCAGCCCCAGCATTTT
>TRBV7-2|TRBD1|TRBJ2-7|NA
CATRPGTGKMGEQYF
TGTGCCACTAGACCGGGGACAGGGAAGATGGGCGAGCAGTACTTC
>TRBV4-2|NA|TRBJ2-2|many
CASSQVIGTGELFF
TGTGCCAGCAGCCAAGTCATAGGCACCGGGGAGCTGTTTTTT
>TRBV20-1|NA|TRBJ1-1|many
CSASVGQNTEAFF
TGCAGTGCTAGTGTGGGACAAAACACTGAAGCTTTCTTT
>TRBV7-2|TRBD1|TRBJ1-1|many
CASSPGGATEAFF
TGTGCCAGCAGCCCAGGGGGCGCGACTGAAGCTTTCTTT
>TRBV9|NA|TRBJ1-5|medium-sized
CASSVALNQPQHF
TGTGCCAGCAGCGTAGCTCTCAATCAGCCCCAGCATTTT
>TRBV7-6|NA|TRBJ2-1|NA
CASSVQGNSLLYNEQFF
TGTGCCAGCAGTGTCCAGGGGAACTCCCTACTTTACAATGAGCAGTTCTTC
>TRBV7-3|TRBD2|TRBJ2-7|many
CASSPRGDSYEQYF
TGTGCCAGCAGCCCCCGGGGGGACTCCTACGAGCAGTACTTC
>TRBV5-1|NA|TRBJ1-2|many
CASSLAGGSGNYGYTF
TGCGCCAGCAGCTTGGCCGGAGGGTCCGGTAACTATGGCTACACCTTC
>TRBV3-1|NA|TRBJ2-7|many
CASSRWQGKDEQYF
TGTGCCAGCAGCCGCTGGCAGGGGAAGGACGAGCAGTACTTC
>TRBV10-3|NA|TRBJ1-1|many
CAISEHAGSTEAFF
TGTGCCATCAGTGAGCATGCCGGAAGCACTGAAGCTTTCTTT
>TRBV10-3|NA|TRBJ2-1|NA
CAIRKGEIYNEQFF
TGTGCCATCCGCAAGGGGGAGATCTACAATGAGCAGTTCTTC
>TRBV5-1|TRBD2|TRBJ2-1|many
CASSPSGTSGPGRFF
TGCGCCAGCAGCCCCTCCGGGACTAGCGGCCCGGGGCGGTTCTTC
>TRBV5-1|NA|TRBJ2-7|medium-sized
CASSLLGYEQYF
TGCGCCAGCAGCCTGCTGGGGTACGAGCAGTACTTC
>TRBV20-1|TRBD2|TRBJ2-7|NA
CSAKRGLNNYEQYF
TGCAGTGCAAAGCGGGGCCTGAACAATTACGAGCAGTACTTC
>TRBV5-1|TRBD2|TRBJ2-3|many
CASSSGLADTDTQYF
TGCGCCAGCAGCTCGGGACTAGCGGACACAGATACGCAGTATTTT
>TRBV5-1|TRBD2|TRBJ2-1|few
CASSLGPGLAGGPGNNEQFF
TGCGCCAGCAGCTTGGGTCCGGGACTAGCGGGAGGGCCTGGCAACAATGAGCAGTTCTTC
>TRBV20-1|TRBD1|TRBJ2-7|many
CSATGTDHEQYF
TGCAGTGCTACCGGGACAGACCACGAGCAGTACTTC
>TRBV11-2|NA|TRBJ2-2|few
CASSPGGGALTGELFF
TGTGCCAGCAGCCCCGGAGGGGGGGCCCTCACCGGGGAGCTGTTTTTT
>TRBV7-8|TRBD2|TRBJ2-7|many
CASSLVETSGIYEQYF
TGTGCCAGCAGCTTAGTAGAGACTAGCGGGATCTACGAGCAGTACTTC
>TRBV30|NA|TRBJ2-2|NA
CAWTSLTDARTGELFF
TGTGCCTGGACTTCACTGACGGACGCCAGGACCGGGGAGCTGTTTTTT
>TRBV5-1|NA|TRBJ2-3|many
CASSLSLLGTDTQYF
TGCGCCAGCAGCTTGTCATTACTAGGAACAGATACGCAGTATTTT
>TRBV7-2|NA|TRBJ2-7|many
CASSGIAVNSYEQYF
TGTGCCAGCAGCGGGATAGCGGTAAACTCCTACGAGCAGTACTTC
>TRBV25-1|NA|TRBJ2-7|medium-sized
CASSDGSGYEQYF
TGTGCCAGCAGTGACGGTAGCGGCTACGAGCAGTACTTC
>TRBV6-5|TRBD1|TRBJ1-2|many
CASRSTGTIAF
TGTGCCAGCAGATCGACAGGGACGATTGCCTTC
>TRBV20-1|NA|TRBJ1-2|many
CSARDNYGYTF
TGCAGTGCTAGGGACAACTATGGCTACACCTTC
>TRBV11-2|TRBD1|TRBJ1-6|many
CASSLRQGGSPLHF
TGTGCCAGCAGCCTCAGACAGGGGGGCTCACCCCTCCACTTT
>TRBV6-2/TRBV6-3|NA|TRBJ2-7|many
CASSYSASEYTGYEQYF
TGTGCCAGCAGTTACTCTGCTAGCGAATATACTGGCTACGAGCAGTACTTC
>TRBV7-2|TRBD1|TRBJ2-2|NA
CASSLGGQGTGELFF
TGTGCCAGCAGCTTAGGGGGACAGGGTACCGGGGAGCTGTTTTTT